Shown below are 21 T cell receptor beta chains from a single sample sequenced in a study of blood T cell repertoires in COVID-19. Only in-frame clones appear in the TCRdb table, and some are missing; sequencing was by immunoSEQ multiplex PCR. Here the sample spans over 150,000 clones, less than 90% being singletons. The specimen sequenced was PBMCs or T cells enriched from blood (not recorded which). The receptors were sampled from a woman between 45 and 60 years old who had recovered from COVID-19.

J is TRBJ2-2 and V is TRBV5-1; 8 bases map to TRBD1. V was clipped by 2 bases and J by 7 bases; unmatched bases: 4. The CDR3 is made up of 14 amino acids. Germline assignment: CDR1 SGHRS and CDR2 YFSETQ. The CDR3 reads CASSFRGQDGELFF. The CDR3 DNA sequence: TGCGCCAGCAGCTTCAGGGGGCAGGACGGGGAGCTGTTTTTT. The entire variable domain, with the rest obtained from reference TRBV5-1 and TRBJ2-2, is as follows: KAGVTQTPRYLIKTRGQQVTLSCSPISGHRSVSWYQQTPGQGLQFLFEYFSETQRNKGNFPGRFSGRQFSNSRSEMNVSTLELGDSALYLCASSFRGQDGELFFGEGSRLTVL.

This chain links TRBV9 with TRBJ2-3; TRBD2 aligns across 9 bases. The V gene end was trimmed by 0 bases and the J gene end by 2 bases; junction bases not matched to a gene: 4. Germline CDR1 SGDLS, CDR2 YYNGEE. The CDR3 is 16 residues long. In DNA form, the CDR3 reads TGTGCCAGCAGCGTAGTGGTAGCGGGAGACACAGATACGCAGTATTTT. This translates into CASSVVVAGDTDTQYF.

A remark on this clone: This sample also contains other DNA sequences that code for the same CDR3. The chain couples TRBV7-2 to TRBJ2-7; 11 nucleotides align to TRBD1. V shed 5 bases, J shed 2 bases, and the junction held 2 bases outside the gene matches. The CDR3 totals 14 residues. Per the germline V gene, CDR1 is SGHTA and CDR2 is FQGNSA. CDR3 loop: CASSLGQGAYEQYF. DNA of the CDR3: TGTGCCAGCAGCCTGGGACAGGGGGCCTACGAGCAGTACTTC.

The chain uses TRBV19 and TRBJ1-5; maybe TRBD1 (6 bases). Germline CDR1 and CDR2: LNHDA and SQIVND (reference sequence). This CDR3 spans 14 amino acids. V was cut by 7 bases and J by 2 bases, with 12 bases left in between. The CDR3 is CASTLEGGNQPQHF. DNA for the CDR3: TGTGCCAGTACCCTTGAGGGGGGCAATCAGCCCCAGCATTTT.

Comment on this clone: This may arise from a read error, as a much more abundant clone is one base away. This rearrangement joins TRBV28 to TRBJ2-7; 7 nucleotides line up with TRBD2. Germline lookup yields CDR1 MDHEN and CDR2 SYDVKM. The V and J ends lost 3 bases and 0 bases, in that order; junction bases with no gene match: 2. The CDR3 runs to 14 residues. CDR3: CASSFSGGSYEQYF. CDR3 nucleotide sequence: TGTGCCAGCAGTTTTTCGGGGGGCTCCTACGAGCAGTACTTC.

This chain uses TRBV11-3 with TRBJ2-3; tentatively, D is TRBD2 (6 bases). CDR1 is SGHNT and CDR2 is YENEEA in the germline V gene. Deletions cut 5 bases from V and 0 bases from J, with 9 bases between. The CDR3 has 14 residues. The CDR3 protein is CASSRGASTDTQYF. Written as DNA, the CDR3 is TGTGCCAGCAGCCGCGGGGCTAGCACAGATACGCAGTATTTT.

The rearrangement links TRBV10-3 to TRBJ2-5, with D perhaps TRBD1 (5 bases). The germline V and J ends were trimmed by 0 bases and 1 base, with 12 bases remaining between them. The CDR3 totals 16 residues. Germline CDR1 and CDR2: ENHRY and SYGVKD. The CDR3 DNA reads TGTGCCATCAGTGAGTCGTTGACAGACTCCCAAGAGACCCAGTACTTC. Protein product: CAISESLTDSQETQYF.

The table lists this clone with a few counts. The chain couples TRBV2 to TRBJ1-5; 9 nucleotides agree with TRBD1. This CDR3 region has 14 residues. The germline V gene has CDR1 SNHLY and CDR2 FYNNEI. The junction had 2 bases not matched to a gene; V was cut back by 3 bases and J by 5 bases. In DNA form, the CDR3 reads TGTGCCAGCAGTGAGGGGGACAGGGATCAGCCCCAGCATTTT. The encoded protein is CASSEGDRDQPQHF.

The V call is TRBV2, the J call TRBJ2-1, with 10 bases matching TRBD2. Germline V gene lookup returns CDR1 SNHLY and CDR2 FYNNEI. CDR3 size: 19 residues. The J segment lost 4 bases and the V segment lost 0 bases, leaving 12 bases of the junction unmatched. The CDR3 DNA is TGTGCCAGCAGTGAAGCGCTTCTAGGGACTAGCGAACCGTACAATGAGCAGTTCTTC. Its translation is CASSEALLGTSEPYNEQFF.

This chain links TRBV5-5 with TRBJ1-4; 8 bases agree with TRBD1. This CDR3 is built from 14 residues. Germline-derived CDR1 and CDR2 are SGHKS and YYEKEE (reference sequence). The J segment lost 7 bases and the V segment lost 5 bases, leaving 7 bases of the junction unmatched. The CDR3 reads CASRAGQGGEKLFF. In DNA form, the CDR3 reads TGTGCCAGCAGGGCAGGACAGGGTGGTGAAAAACTGTTTTTT.

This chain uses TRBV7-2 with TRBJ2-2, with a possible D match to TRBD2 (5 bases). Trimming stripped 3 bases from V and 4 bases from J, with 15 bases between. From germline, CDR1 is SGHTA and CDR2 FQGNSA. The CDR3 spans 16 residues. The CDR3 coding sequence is TGTGCCAGCAGCTTCGCTAGCCCCCTCACCACCGGGGAGCTGTTTTTT. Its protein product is CASSFASPLTTGELFF.

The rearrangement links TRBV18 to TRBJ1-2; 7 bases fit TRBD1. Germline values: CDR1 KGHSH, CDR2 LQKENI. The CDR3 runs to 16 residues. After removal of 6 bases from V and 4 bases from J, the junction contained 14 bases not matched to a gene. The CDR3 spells CASSPTSGQDFYGYTF. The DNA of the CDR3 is TGTGCCAGCTCCCCCACCTCAGGACAGGATTTCTATGGCTACACCTTC.

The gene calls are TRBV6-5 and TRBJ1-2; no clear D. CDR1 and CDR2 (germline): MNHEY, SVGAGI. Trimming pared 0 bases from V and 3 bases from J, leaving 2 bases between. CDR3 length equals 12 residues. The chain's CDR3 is CASSYSDYGYTF. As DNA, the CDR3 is TGTGCCAGCAGTTACTCCGACTATGGCTACACCTTC.

The CDR3 reads CASSSGLYNEQFF. In DNA form, the CDR3 reads TGTGCCAGCAGCTCGGGACTTTACAATGAGCAGTTCTTC. The chain employs TRBV5-5 and TRBJ2-1; D perhaps matches TRBD2 (6 bases). Trimming removed 3 bases at V and 4 bases at J, with 8 bases between. Germline lookup yields CDR1 SGHKS and CDR2 YYEKEE (reference sequence). This CDR3 is 13 amino acids long.

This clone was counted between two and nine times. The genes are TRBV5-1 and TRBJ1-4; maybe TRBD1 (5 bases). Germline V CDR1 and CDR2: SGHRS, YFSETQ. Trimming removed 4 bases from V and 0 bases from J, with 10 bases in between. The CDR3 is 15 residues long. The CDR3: CASSPGGSTNEKLFF. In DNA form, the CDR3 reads TGCGCCAGCAGCCCTGGGGGGTCAACTAATGAAAAACTGTTTTTT.

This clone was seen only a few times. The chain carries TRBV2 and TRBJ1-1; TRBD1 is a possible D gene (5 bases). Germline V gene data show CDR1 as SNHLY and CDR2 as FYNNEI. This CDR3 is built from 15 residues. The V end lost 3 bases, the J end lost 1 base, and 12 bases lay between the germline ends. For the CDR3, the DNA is TGTGCCAGCAGTGAGAACCAGGGCAGGAACACTGAAGCTTTCTTT. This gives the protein CASSENQGRNTEAFF.

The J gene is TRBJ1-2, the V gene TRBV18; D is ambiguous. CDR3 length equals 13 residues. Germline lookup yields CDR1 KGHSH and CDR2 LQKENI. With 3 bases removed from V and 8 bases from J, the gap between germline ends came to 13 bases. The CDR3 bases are TGTGCCAGCTCACCGATGAGGGAGGGAGGCTACACCTTC. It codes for CASSPMREGGYTF.

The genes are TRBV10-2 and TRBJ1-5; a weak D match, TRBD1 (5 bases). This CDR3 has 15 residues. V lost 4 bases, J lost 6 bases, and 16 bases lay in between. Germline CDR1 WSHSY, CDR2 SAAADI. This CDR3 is CASSVRTGGAQPQHF. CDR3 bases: TGCGCCAGCAGTGTGCGTACAGGTGGGGCTCAGCCCCAGCATTTT.

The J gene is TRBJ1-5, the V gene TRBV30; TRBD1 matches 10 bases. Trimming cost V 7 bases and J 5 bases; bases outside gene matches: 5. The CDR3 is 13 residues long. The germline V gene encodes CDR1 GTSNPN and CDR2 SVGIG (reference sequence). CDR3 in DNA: TGTGCCTTGAGCGGACAGGGGGATCAGCCCCAGCATTTT. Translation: CALSGQGDQPQHF.

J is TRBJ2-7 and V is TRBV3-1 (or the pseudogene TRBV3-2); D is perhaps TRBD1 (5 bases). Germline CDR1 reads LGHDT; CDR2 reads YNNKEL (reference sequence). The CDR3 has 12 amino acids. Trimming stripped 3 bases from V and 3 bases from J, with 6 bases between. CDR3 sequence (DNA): TGTGCCAGCAGCCATGACAGCTACGAGCAGTACTTC. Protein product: CASSHDSYEQYF.

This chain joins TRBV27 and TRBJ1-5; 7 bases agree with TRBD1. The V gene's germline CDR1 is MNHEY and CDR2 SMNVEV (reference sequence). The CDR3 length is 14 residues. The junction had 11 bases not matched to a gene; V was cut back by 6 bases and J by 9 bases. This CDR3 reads CASSFDREAGPQHF. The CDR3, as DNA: TGTGCCAGCAGCTTTGACAGGGAAGCAGGGCCCCAGCATTTT.